The subject of this entry is one TCR beta chain. This sample was taken from a study of blood T cell repertoires in COVID-19. Original analysis: Counts of nucleated cells, estimated from reference gene primer amplification, were obtained. Libraries were prepared by immunoSEQ multiplex PCR; TCRdb keeps only in-frame clonotypes and omits some of them. V, J and clone size were drawn from that table, and D and trimming were deduced from the DNA. Here the sample spans about 150,000 clones, roughly 83% being singletons. Looked up from germline, CDR1 is LNHDA and CDR2 is SQIVND (reference sequence). J lost 0 bases, V lost 7 bases, and 4 bases had no gene match. The CDR3 consists of 15 residues.

Sequencing was done on a sample of peripheral blood. The sequence came from a woman aged 60-75 years with acute or convalescent COVID-19. The rearrangement uses TRBV19 and TRBJ1-3, with 9 bases identical to TRBD1. CDR3 bases: TGTGCCAGTACCTTGACAGGGGGCTCTGGAAACACCATATATTTT. Translating it yields CASTLTGGSGNTIYF.